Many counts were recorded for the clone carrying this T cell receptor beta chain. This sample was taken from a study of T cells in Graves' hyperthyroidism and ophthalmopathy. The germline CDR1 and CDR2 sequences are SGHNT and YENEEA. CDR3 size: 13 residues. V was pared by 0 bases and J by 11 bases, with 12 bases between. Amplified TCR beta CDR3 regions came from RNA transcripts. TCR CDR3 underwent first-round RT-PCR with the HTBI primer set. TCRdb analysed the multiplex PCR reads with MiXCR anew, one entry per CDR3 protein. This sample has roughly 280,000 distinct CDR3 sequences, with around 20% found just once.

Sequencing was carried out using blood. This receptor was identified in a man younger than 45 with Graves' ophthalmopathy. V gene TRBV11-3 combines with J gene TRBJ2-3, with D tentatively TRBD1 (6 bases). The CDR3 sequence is CASSLEFAGEQYF. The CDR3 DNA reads TGTGCCAGCAGCTTAGAGTTCGCAGGGGAGCAGTATTTT.